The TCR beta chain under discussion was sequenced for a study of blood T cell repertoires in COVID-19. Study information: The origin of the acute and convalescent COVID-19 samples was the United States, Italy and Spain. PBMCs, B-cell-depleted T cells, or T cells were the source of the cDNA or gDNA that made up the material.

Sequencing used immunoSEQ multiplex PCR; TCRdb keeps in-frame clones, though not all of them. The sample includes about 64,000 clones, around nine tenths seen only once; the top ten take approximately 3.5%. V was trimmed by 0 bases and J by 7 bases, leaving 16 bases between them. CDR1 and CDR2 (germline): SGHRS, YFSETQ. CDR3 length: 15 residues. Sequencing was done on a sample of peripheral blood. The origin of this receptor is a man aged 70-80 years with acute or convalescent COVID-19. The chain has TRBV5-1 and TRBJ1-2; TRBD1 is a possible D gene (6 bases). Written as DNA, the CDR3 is TGCGCCAGCAGCTTGGCCCGGGGACAACCCACTGGCTACACCTTC. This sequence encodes CASSLARGQPTGYTF. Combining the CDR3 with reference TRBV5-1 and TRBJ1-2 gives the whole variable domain KAGVTQTPRYLIKTRGQQVTLSCSPISGHRSVSWYQQTPGQGLQFLFEYFSETQRNKGNFPGRFSGRQFSNSRSEMNVSTLELGDSALYLCASSLARGQPTGYTFGSGTRLTVV.